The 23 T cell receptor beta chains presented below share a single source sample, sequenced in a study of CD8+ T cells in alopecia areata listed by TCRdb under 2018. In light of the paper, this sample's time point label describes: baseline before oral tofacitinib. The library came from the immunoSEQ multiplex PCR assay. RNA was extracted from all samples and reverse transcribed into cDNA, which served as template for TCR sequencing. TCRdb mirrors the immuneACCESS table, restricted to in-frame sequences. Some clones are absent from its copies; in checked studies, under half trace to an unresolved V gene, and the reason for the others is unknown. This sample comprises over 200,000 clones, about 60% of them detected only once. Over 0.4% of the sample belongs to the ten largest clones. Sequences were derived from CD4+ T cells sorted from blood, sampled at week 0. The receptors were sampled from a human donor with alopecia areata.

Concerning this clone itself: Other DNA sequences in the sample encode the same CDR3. CDR3: CASSYGSTNEKLFF. The CDR3 DNA reads TGTGCCAGCAGTTACGGGTCAACTAATGAAAAACTGTTTTTT. The rearrangement links TRBV6-5 to TRBJ1-4; no reliable D call. CDR1 is MNHEY, CDR2 SVGAGI, per germline. The CDR3 contains 14 residues. Trimming left V 2 bases short and J 0 bases short, with 4 bases between.

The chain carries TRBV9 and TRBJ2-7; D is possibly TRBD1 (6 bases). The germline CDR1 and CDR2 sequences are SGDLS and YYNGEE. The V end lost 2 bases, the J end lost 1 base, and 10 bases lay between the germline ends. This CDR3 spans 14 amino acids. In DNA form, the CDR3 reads TGTGCCAGCAGCGTGGTCGGGACATCCTACGAGCAGTACTTC. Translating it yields CASSVVGTSYEQYF.

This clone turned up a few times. The CDR3 is CASSQADTQYF. DNA for the CDR3: TGTGCCAGCAGCCAAGCAGATACGCAGTATTTT. The V call is TRBV2, the J call TRBJ2-3; D is unresolved. This CDR3 has 11 residues. Trimming shortened V by 6 bases and J by 4 bases, and 5 bases separated the two germline ends. The germline V gene has CDR1 SNHLY and CDR2 FYNNEI.

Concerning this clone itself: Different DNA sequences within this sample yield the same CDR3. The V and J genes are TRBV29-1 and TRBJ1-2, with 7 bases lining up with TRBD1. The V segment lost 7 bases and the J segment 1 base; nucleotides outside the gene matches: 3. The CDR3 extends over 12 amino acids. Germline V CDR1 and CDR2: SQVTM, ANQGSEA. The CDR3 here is CSGRQGNYGYTF. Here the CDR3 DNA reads TGCAGCGGCAGACAGGGTAACTATGGCTACACCTTC.

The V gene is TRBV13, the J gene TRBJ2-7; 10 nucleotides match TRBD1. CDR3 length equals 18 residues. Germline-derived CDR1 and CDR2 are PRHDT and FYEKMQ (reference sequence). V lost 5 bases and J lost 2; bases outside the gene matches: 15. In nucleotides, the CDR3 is TGTGCCAGCAGCCCCACGGGGACAGGGGATGGAGTTACCTACGAGCAGTACTTC. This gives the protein CASSPTGTGDGVTYEQYF.

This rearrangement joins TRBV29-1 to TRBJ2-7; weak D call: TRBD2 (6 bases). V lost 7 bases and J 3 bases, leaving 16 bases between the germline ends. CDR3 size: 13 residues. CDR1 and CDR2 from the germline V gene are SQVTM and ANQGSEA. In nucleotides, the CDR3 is TGCAGCGCTGCGACTAGTTCGCTCTACGAGCAGTACTTC. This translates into CSAATSSLYEQYF.

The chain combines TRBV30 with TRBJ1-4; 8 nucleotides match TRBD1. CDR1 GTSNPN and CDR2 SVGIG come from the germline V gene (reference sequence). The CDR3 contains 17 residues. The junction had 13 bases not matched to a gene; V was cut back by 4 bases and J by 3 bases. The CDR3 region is CAWTRRQGASSNEKLFF. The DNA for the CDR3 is TGTGCCTGGACCCGGCGGCAGGGGGCATCATCTAATGAAAAACTGTTTTTT.

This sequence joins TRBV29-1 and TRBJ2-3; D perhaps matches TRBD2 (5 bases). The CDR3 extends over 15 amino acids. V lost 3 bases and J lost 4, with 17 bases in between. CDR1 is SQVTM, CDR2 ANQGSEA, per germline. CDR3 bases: TGCAGCGTTGATGCGTCGGTGGCGAGGGCAGATACGCAGTATTTT. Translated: CSVDASVARADTQYF.

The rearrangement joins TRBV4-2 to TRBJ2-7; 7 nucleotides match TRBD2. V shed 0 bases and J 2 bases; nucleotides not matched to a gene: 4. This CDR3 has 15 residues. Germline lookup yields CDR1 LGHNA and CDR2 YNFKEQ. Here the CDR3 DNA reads TGTGCCAGCAGCCAAGATCCCAGCGGGACCTACGAGCAGTACTTC. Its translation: CASSQDPSGTYEQYF.

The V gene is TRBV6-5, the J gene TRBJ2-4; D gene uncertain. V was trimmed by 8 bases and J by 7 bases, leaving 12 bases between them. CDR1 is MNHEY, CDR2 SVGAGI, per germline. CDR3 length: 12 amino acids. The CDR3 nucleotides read TGTGCCAGCCTTTCACGGCGGAACATTCAGTACTTC. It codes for CASLSRRNIQYF.

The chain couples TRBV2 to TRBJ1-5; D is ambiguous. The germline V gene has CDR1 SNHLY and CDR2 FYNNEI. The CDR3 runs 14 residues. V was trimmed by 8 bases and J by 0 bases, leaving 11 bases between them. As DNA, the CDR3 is TGTGCCAGCCGCCGGGGTTATAGCAATCAGCCCCAGCATTTT. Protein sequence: CASRRGYSNQPQHF.

The CDR3 coding sequence is TGCGGCGAGGGGGTGCGCAATCAGCCCCAGCATTTT. Its translation is CGEGVRNQPQHF. The chain links TRBV5-1 to TRBJ1-5, with D possibly being TRBD1 (6 bases). The CDR3 spans 12 residues. Germline V CDR1 and CDR2: SGHRS, YFSETQ.

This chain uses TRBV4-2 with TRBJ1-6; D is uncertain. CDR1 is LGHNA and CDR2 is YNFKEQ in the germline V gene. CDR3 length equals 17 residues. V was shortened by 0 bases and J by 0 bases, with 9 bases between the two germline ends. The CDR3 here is CASSQEGGDSYNSPLHF. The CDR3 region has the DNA TGTGCCAGCAGCCAAGAAGGAGGAGACTCCTATAATTCACCCCTCCACTTT.

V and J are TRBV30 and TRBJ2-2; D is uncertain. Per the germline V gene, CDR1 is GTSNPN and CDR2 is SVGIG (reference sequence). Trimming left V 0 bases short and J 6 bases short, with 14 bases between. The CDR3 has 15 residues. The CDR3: CAWSVRKRVAGELFF. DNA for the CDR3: TGTGCCTGGAGTGTACGTAAAAGGGTTGCCGGGGAGCTGTTTTTT.

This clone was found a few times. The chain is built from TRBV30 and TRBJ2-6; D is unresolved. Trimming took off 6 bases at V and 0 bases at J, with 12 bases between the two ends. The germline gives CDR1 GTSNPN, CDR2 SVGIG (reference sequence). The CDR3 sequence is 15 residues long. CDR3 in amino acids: CACLGSGSGANVLTF. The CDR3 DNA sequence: TGTGCCTGTCTCGGCTCGGGCTCTGGGGCCAACGTCCTGACTTTC. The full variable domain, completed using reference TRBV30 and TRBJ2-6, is SQTIHQWPATLVQPVGSPLSLECTVEGTSNPNLYWYRQAAGRGLQLLFYSVGIGQISSEVPQNLSASRPQDRQFILSSKKLLLSDSGFYLCACLGSGSGANVLTFGAGSRLTVL.

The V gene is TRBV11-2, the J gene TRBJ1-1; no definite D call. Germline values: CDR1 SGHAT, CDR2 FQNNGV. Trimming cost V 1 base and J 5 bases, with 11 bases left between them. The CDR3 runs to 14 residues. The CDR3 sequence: CASSLARVWTEAFF. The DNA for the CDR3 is TGTGCCAGCAGCTTAGCTAGGGTCTGGACTGAAGCTTTCTTT. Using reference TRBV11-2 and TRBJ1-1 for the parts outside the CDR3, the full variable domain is EAGVAQSPRYKIIEKRQSVAFWCNPISGHATLYWYQQILGQGPKLLIQFQNNGVVDDSQLPKDRFSAERLKGVDSTLKIQPAKLEDSAVYLCASSLARVWTEAFFGQGTRLTVV.

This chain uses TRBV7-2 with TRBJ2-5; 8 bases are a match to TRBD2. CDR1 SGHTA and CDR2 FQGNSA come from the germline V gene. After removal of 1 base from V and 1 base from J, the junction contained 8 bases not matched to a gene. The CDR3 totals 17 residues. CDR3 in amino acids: CASSLEPSGFGQETQYF. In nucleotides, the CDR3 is TGTGCCAGCAGCTTAGAGCCTAGCGGGTTCGGCCAAGAGACCCAGTACTTC. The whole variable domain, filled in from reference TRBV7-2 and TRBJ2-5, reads GAGVSQSPSNKVTEKGKDVELRCDPISGHTALYWYRQSLGQGLEFLIYFQGNSAPDKSGLPSDRFSAERTGGSVSTLTIQRTQQEDSAVYLCASSLEPSGFGQETQYFGPGTRLLVL.

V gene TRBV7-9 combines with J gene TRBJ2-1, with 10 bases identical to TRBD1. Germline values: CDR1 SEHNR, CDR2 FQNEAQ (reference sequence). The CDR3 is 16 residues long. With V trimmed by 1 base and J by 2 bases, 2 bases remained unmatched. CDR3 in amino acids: CASSLEGQGPYNEQFF. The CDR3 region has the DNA TGTGCCAGCAGCTTAGAGGGACAGGGGCCCTACAATGAGCAGTTCTTC.

Written as DNA, the CDR3 is TGTGCCAGCAGTCCCGGGACAGGGCGTAATCAGCCCCAGCATTTT. It encodes CASSPGTGRNQPQHF. The gene calls are TRBV6-5 and TRBJ1-5; 9 bases map to TRBD1. This CDR3 has 15 amino acids. J lost 4 bases, V lost 5 bases, and 6 bases had no gene match. Germline V gene data show CDR1 as MNHEY and CDR2 as SVGAGI.

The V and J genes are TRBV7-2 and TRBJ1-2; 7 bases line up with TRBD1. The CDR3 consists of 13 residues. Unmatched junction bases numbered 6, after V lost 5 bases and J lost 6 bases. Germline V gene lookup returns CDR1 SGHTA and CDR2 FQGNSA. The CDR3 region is CASSVGTAHGYTF. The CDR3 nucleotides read TGTGCCAGCAGCGTTGGGACAGCACATGGCTACACCTTC.

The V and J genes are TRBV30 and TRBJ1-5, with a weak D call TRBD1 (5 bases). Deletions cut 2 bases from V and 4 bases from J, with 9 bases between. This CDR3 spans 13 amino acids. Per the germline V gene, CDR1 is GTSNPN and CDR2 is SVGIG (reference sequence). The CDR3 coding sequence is TGTGCCTGGAGTAGGGACCGAAATCAGCCCCAGCATTTT. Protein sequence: CAWSRDRNQPQHF.

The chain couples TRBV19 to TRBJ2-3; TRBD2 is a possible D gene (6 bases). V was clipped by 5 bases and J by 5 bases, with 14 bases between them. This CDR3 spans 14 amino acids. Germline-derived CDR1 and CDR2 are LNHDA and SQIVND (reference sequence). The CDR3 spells CASSLAGMIDTQYF. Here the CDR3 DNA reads TGTGCCAGTAGTCTCGCGGGGATGATAGATACGCAGTATTTT. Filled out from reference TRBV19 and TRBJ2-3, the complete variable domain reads DGGITQSPKYLFRKEGQNVTLSCEQNLNHDAMYWYRQDPGQGLRLIYYSQIVNDFQKGDIAEGYSVSREKKESFPLTVTSAQKNPTAFYLCASSLAGMIDTQYFGPGTRLTVL.

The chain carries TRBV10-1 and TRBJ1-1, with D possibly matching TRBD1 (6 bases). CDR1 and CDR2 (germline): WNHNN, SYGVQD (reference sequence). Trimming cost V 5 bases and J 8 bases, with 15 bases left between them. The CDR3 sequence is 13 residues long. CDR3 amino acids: CASSPEGDREAFF. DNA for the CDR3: TGCGCCAGCAGTCCCGAGGGCGACAGGGAAGCTTTCTTT.